This TCR beta chain comes out of a study of T cell responses to AZD1222 COVID-19 vaccine. The assay was immunoSEQ multiplex PCR, and TCRdb's table has in-frame clones only and misses some. The profile shows roughly 100,000 clones, around 83% of them singletons. A few counts support this clone. Its antigen is currently unknown. Broader study findings: Clonal diversity may have been underestimated in mostly white British donors. Spike was spanned by vaccine-associated CD4 TCRs, with dominance at 160-218 and 743-854.

The germline CDR1 and CDR2 sequences are SNHLY and FYNNEI. The length of the CDR3 is 13 residues. Trimming pared 6 bases from V and 0 bases from J, leaving 9 bases between. Sequenced material: peripheral blood, taken on day 0 of AZD1222 vaccination. This chain links TRBV2 with TRBJ2-7, with D tentatively TRBD2 (6 bases). The clonotype originates from an adult in good health. For the CDR3, the DNA is TGTGCCAGCAGCGCGGGATCCTCCTACGAGCAGTACTTC. This gives the protein CASSAGSSYEQYF. Full variable domain (missing parts from reference TRBV2 and TRBJ2-7): EPEVTQTPSHQVTQMGQEVILRCVPISNHLYFYWYRQILGQKVEFLVSFYNNEISEKSEIFDDQFSVERPDGSNFTLKIRSTKLEDSAMYFCASSAGSSYEQYFGPGTRLTVT.